A selection of T cell receptor beta chains follows, all from one sample in a study of cytomegalovirus exposure and HLA in healthy donors. Method: immunoSEQ multiplex PCR; TCRdb's copy keeps in-frame clones and lacks some. The table lists approximately 150,000 clones, approximately 80% of them singletons, with roughly 14% in the top ten. Sequenced input: PBMCs. These receptors came from a woman between 40 and 55 years old in good health and CMV-seronegative. CDR3s include the opening cysteine and the closing phenylalanine or tryptophan. Each record gives: D gene, J gene, clone size, V gene, CDR3 DNA, CDR3 protein. A D gene is named only where the DNA matches it firmly. Part of the rows lack a size; the others show once, few, many or a class for expanded clones.

d_call: NA; j_call: TRBJ1-6; clone_size: NA; v_call: TRBV28; cdr3_nt: TGTGCCAGCACCCGTAGAGAGGATTCACCCCTCCACTTT; cdr3_aa: CASTRREDSPLHF
d_call: TRBD1; j_call: TRBJ2-5; clone_size: NA; v_call: TRBV6-5; cdr3_nt: TGTGCCAGCACCCCTGGGACAGGGCGTGGTGAGACCCAGTACTTC; cdr3_aa: CASTPGTGRGETQYF
d_call: TRBD2; j_call: TRBJ2-1; clone_size: NA; v_call: TRBV5-5; cdr3_nt: TGTGCCAGCAGCTATGGACTAGCGGGAGTAGATGAGCAGTTCTTC; cdr3_aa: CASSYGLAGVDEQFF
d_call: NA; j_call: TRBJ2-2; clone_size: NA; v_call: TRBV12-5; cdr3_nt: TGTGCTAGTGGTTTGGTATTCAGGGATAGGTATGGGGAGCTGTTTTTT; cdr3_aa: CASGLVFRDRYGELFF
d_call: TRBD2; j_call: TRBJ2-4; clone_size: NA; v_call: TRBV11-2; cdr3_nt: TGTGCCAGCAGCTACCGACTAGCCGAAAACATTCAGTACTTC; cdr3_aa: CASSYRLAENIQYF
d_call: NA; j_call: TRBJ2-3; clone_size: few; v_call: TRBV6-4; cdr3_nt: TGTGCCAGCACCTCGGTAACTACAGATACGCAGTATTTT; cdr3_aa: CASTSVTTDTQYF
d_call: NA; j_call: TRBJ1-3; clone_size: NA; v_call: TRBV28; cdr3_nt: TGTGCCAGCAGTTTGGGCCGCCCTGGAAACACCATATATTTT; cdr3_aa: CASSLGRPGNTIYF
d_call: TRBD1; j_call: TRBJ1-4; clone_size: few; v_call: TRBV2; cdr3_nt: TGTGCCAGCAGTGAGCAGGGGGCAGCGAATGAAAAACTGTTTTTT; cdr3_aa: CASSEQGAANEKLFF
d_call: TRBD2; j_call: TRBJ2-2; clone_size: NA; v_call: TRBV6-4; cdr3_nt: TGTGCCAGCAGTGAAGGACTAGCGGAGGCCACCGGGGAGCTGTTTTTT; cdr3_aa: CASSEGLAEATGELFF
d_call: TRBD2; j_call: TRBJ2-2; clone_size: NA; v_call: TRBV9; cdr3_nt: TGTGCCAGCAGCGTAGGGCTAGCGGCCACCGGGGAGCTGTTTTTT; cdr3_aa: CASSVGLAATGELFF
d_call: TRBD1; j_call: TRBJ2-7; clone_size: NA; v_call: TRBV5-4; cdr3_nt: TGTGCCAGCAGCGGTGGGACAGGGCTCCTCGAGCAGTACTTC; cdr3_aa: CASSGGTGLLEQYF
d_call: NA; j_call: TRBJ1-4; clone_size: once; v_call: TRBV11-3; cdr3_nt: TGTGCCAGCAGCTTTGAGGCTAATGAAAAACTGTTTTTT; cdr3_aa: CASSFEANEKLFF
d_call: TRBD2; j_call: TRBJ2-1; clone_size: NA; v_call: TRBV28; cdr3_nt: TGTGCCAGCAGGGCCACTAGCGGGGGGACTCCATCCTACAATGAGCAGTTCTTC; cdr3_aa: CASRATSGGTPSYNEQFF
d_call: TRBD1; j_call: TRBJ1-4; clone_size: few; v_call: TRBV7-9; cdr3_nt: TGTTCCAGCAGCCAAGGTATCAGGGGGCAGGATGAAAAACTGTTTTTT; cdr3_aa: CSSSQGIRGQDEKLFF
d_call: NA; j_call: TRBJ1-2; clone_size: NA; v_call: TRBV28; cdr3_nt: TGTGCCAGCAGTTCTACCTTAGTGAGCTATGGCTACACCTTC; cdr3_aa: CASSSTLVSYGYTF
d_call: NA; j_call: TRBJ2-7; clone_size: NA; v_call: TRBV2; cdr3_nt: TGTGCCAGCAGTGACCCAGTCCAACCCCCCTACGAGCAGTACTTC; cdr3_aa: CASSDPVQPPYEQYF
d_call: TRBD1; j_call: TRBJ2-5; clone_size: few; v_call: TRBV7-2; cdr3_nt: TGTGCCAGCAGCCAAGCTGGACAGGGGGTTCAAGAGACCCAGTACTTC; cdr3_aa: CASSQAGQGVQETQYF
d_call: NA; j_call: TRBJ1-1; clone_size: few; v_call: TRBV2; cdr3_nt: TGTGCCAGCAGTGAATATGGCAGAGGGACTGAAGCTTTCTTT; cdr3_aa: CASSEYGRGTEAFF
d_call: NA; j_call: TRBJ2-3; clone_size: NA; v_call: TRBV29-1; cdr3_nt: TGCAGCGACAGCGGAACAGGGACCACAGATACGCAGTATTTT; cdr3_aa: CSDSGTGTTDTQYF
d_call: TRBD2; j_call: TRBJ2-3; clone_size: NA; v_call: TRBV2; cdr3_nt: TGTGCCAGCAGTGGGATAGCGGGAGGTGATACGCAGTATTTT; cdr3_aa: CASSGIAGGDTQYF
d_call: TRBD1; j_call: TRBJ1-3; clone_size: NA; v_call: TRBV9; cdr3_nt: TGTGCCAGCAGCTACTTAGGGACAGTGCGCTCTGGAAACACCATATATTTT; cdr3_aa: CASSYLGTVRSGNTIYF
d_call: NA; j_call: TRBJ1-5; clone_size: NA; v_call: TRBV9; cdr3_nt: TGTGCCAGCAGCGCCCAGGGTCATAGCAATCAGCCCCAGCATTTT; cdr3_aa: CASSAQGHSNQPQHF
d_call: NA; j_call: TRBJ2-7; clone_size: few; v_call: TRBV7-2; cdr3_nt: TGTGCCAGCAGCTTAGATAGGTCTATGGAGTACGAGCAGTACTTC; cdr3_aa: CASSLDRSMEYEQYF
d_call: NA; j_call: TRBJ1-5; clone_size: NA; v_call: TRBV28; cdr3_nt: TGTGCCAGCAGTTTCTACAGTGGTGACAATCAGCCCCAGCATTTT; cdr3_aa: CASSFYSGDNQPQHF